The 9 T cell receptor beta chains in this list originate from one sample, sequenced in a study of blood T cell repertoires in COVID-19. The assay was immunoSEQ multiplex PCR, and TCRdb's table has in-frame clones only and misses some. The sample records about 240,000 clones, about 83% being singletons. Sequencing was carried out using PBMCs or T cells enriched from blood (not recorded which). All receptors derive from a woman aged 40 to 50 who had been exposed to COVID-19.

Ten or more counts support this clone. This chain joins TRBV5-1 and TRBJ2-1; TRBD2 matches at 13 bases. CDR1 SGHRS and CDR2 YFSETQ come from the germline V gene. The CDR3 contains 15 residues. The V segment lost 2 bases and the J segment 7 bases; nucleotides outside the gene matches: 3. The chain's CDR3 is CASSFTSGGANEQFF. In DNA, the CDR3 is TGCGCCAGCAGCTTTACTAGCGGGGGGGCGAATGAGCAGTTCTTC.

The V gene is TRBV28, the J gene TRBJ1-2, with 8 bases lining up with TRBD1. J gave up 7 bases and V 0 bases, and 10 bases lay outside the gene matches. The CDR3 is 16 residues long. CDR1 and CDR2 from the germline V gene are MDHEN and SYDVKM. As DNA, the CDR3 is TGTGCCAGCAGTTTATGGACGGGACAGGCCCCTGCTGGCTACACCTTC. Translated: CASSLWTGQAPAGYTF.

CDR3 region: CATSQTGRRTEAFF. CDR3 bases: TGTGCCACCAGCCAGACAGGCAGGCGGACTGAAGCTTTCTTT. The chain combines TRBV24-1 with TRBJ1-1; a weak D match, TRBD1 (6 bases). Trimming took off 7 bases at V and 5 bases at J, with 16 bases between the two ends. This CDR3 is 14 amino acids long. Germline loops: CDR1 KGHDR, CDR2 SFDVKD.

A single count supports this clone. This chain joins TRBV7-3 and TRBJ2-3, with 9 bases that match TRBD2. CDR1 is SGHTA and CDR2 is FQGTGA in the germline V gene. The CDR3 runs to 17 residues. Germline trimming cut 5 bases from V and 2 bases from J; bases unmatched to any gene: 11. CDR3 in amino acids: CASSPDPLAGLTDTQYF. In DNA, the CDR3 is TGTGCCAGCAGCCCCGACCCCCTAGCGGGGCTCACAGATACGCAGTATTTT.

V gene TRBV27 combines with J gene TRBJ1-5, with D perhaps TRBD1 (5 bases). Between the trimmed V and J ends, which lost 6 bases and 2 bases, there was a span of 14 bases. CDR1 MNHEY and CDR2 SMNVEV come from the germline V gene (reference sequence). The CDR3 has 15 amino acids. The CDR3: CASSHKGVGNQPQHF. The CDR3 nucleotides read TGTGCCAGCAGCCATAAAGGGGTAGGCAATCAGCCCCAGCATTTT.

The chain combines TRBV5-5 with TRBJ1-6, with TRBD1 matching 7 bases. This CDR3 region has 17 residues. Per germline, CDR1 SGHKS and CDR2 YYEKEE (reference sequence). The V segment lost 5 bases and the J segment 0 bases; nucleotides outside the gene matches: 8. The CDR3 is CASSFGQESSYNSPLHF. The CDR3 coding sequence is TGTGCCAGCAGTTTTGGACAGGAGAGCTCCTATAATTCACCCCTCCACTTT. The full variable domain, in which reference TRBV5-5 and TRBJ1-6 provide the parts outside the CDR3, is DAGVTQSPTHLIKTRGQQVTLRCSPISGHKSVSWYQQVLGQGPQFIFQYYEKEERGRGNFPDRFSARQFPNYSSELNVNALLLGDSALYLCASSFGQESSYNSPLHFGNGTRLTVT.

At least ten counts were recorded for this clone. This chain links TRBV11-3 with TRBJ1-1, with TRBD1 matching 7 bases. The germline gives CDR1 SGHNT, CDR2 YENEEA. V gave up 3 bases and J gave up 3 bases; unmatched junction bases: 1. The CDR3 consists of 13 residues. For the CDR3, the DNA is TGTGCCAGCAGCTTGCAGGGGGACACTGAAGCTTTCTTT. Translated, it gives CASSLQGDTEAFF. Full variable domain (missing parts from reference TRBV11-3 and TRBJ1-1): EAGVVQSPRYKIIEKKQPVAFWCNPISGHNTLYWYLQNLGQGPELLIRYENEEAVDDSQLPKDRFSAERLKGVDSTLKIQPAELGDSAVYLCASSLQGDTEAFFGQGTRLTVV.

The V gene is TRBV27, the J gene TRBJ1-5; the D gene is possibly TRBD1 (6 bases). This CDR3 region has 13 residues. V lost 4 bases and J lost 7, with 11 bases in between. The V gene's germline CDR1 is MNHEY and CDR2 SMNVEV (reference sequence). DNA of the CDR3: TGTGCCAGCAGTTGGAACAGGGACCAGCCCCAGCATTTT. It specifies CASSWNRDQPQHF.

The chain employs TRBV5-1 and TRBJ1-1; the D gene is possibly TRBD1 (6 bases). CDR1 and CDR2 from the germline V gene are SGHRS and YFSETQ. The V gene lost 7 bases and the J gene lost 0 bases, with 13 bases spanning the gap. The CDR3 runs to 14 residues. The chain's CDR3 is CASGPGQMNTEAFF. As DNA, the CDR3 is TGCGCCAGCGGACCGGGACAAATGAACACTGAAGCTTTCTTT.